One sample yielded the 16 T cell receptor beta chains listed below, sequenced in a study of blood T cell repertoires in COVID-19. Clones were sequenced by immunoSEQ multiplex PCR, and TCRdb holds only the in-frame ones, with some missing. This table holds over 400,000 clones, roughly 88% found once. Sequenced sample: peripheral blood. Receptor source: a human donor in a cohort sampled during active COVID-19.

The chain couples TRBV24-1 to TRBJ2-3, with a weak D call TRBD2 (5 bases). There are 13 residues in the CDR3. Trimming pared 9 bases from V and 10 bases from J, leaving 19 bases between. Germline V gives CDR1 KGHDR, CDR2 SFDVKD. CDR3 DNA: TGTGCCACCTCAACGGGAATAGCTCGTCCGCAGTATTTT. Amino acids: CATSTGIARPQYF.

The gene calls are TRBV6-2 or TRBV6-3 and TRBJ2-3, with 8 positions matching TRBD2. Germline CDR1 and CDR2: MNHEY and SVGEGT. The CDR3 totals 16 residues. J was trimmed by 3 bases and V by 6 bases; bases with no gene match: 11. The DNA of the CDR3 is TGTGCCAGCAGCCATTCACGGGAGGGCCGAACAGATACGCAGTATTTT. This encodes CASSHSREGRTDTQYF.

J is TRBJ2-7 and V is TRBV15; 14 nucleotides line up with TRBD2. This CDR3 comprises 18 residues. With V trimmed by 1 base and J by 4 bases, 9 bases remained unmatched. Germline V lookup: CDR1 LNHNV, CDR2 YYDKDF (reference sequence). The CDR3 nucleotides are TGTGCCACCAGCAGAGTCCCAGGGACTAGCGGGAGATATTACGAGCAGTACTTC. It encodes CATSRVPGTSGRYYEQYF.

V is TRBV6-2 or TRBV6-3 and J is TRBJ2-1, with 8 bases lining up with TRBD2. V trimming: 2 bases; J trimming: 4 bases; junction bases outside the gene matches: 4. Germline V lookup: CDR1 MNHEY, CDR2 SVGEGT. This CDR3 contains 15 residues. The CDR3 DNA is TGTGCCAGCAGTTACACTAGCGGAGGGTACAATGAGCAGTTCTTC. Translating gives CASSYTSGGYNEQFF.

The table lists this clone with a count of one. The chain links TRBV15 to TRBJ2-1; the D gene is possibly TRBD2 (6 bases). Per germline, CDR1 LNHNV and CDR2 YYDKDF (reference sequence). V shed 4 bases and J shed 2 bases, with 9 bases lying between them. This CDR3 contains 14 residues. DNA of the CDR3: TGTGCCACCAGCACGGGAGATCCCTACAATGAGCAGTTCTTC. This encodes CATSTGDPYNEQFF.

Here the CDR3 reads CAAPQTANEKLFF. The CDR3 DNA reads TGTGCAGCCCCCCAGACAGCTAATGAAAAACTGTTTTTT. J is TRBJ1-4 and V is TRBV2, with a weak D call TRBD1 (5 bases). CDR3 length: 13 amino acids. The V gene's germline CDR1 is SNHLY and CDR2 FYNNEI.

The chain carries TRBV29-1 and TRBJ1-4, with D tentatively TRBD1 (6 bases). The germline V gene has CDR1 SQVTM and CDR2 ANQGSEA. Trimming cost V 7 bases and J 6 bases, with 15 bases left between them. The CDR3 has 13 amino acids. DNA for the CDR3: TGCAGCGCCATCTTCAGGGGTTATGAAAAACTGTTTTTT. Translated, it gives CSAIFRGYEKLFF. Using reference TRBV29-1 and TRBJ1-4 for the parts outside the CDR3, the full variable domain is SAVISQKPSRDICQRGTSLTIQCQVDSQVTMMFWYRQQPGQSLTLIATANQGSEATYESGFVIDKFPISRPNLTFSTLTVSNMSPEDSSIYLCSAIFRGYEKLFFGSGTQLSVL.

The chain carries TRBV7-3 and TRBJ2-2, with no clear D. Germline V lookup: CDR1 SGHTA, CDR2 FQGTGA. This CDR3 is built from 12 residues. The V gene lost 5 bases and the J gene lost 6 bases, with 7 bases spanning the gap. The CDR3 protein is CASSVYSGELFF. The CDR3 nucleotides are TGTGCCAGCAGCGTCTATTCCGGGGAGCTGTTTTTT.

This chain links TRBV6-1 with TRBJ2-7, with D possibly being TRBD2 (6 bases). Germline V gene data show CDR1 as MNHNS and CDR2 as SASEGT. This CDR3 is 14 amino acids long. V lost 5 bases to trimming and J lost 0 bases, with 11 bases between them. The CDR3 reads CASSPSGASYEQYF. The CDR3 region has the DNA TGTGCCAGCAGTCCATCGGGAGCCTCCTACGAGCAGTACTTC.

The CDR3 reads CASSPTGAPGNTIYF. CDR3 DNA sequence: TGTGCCAGCAGTCCGACAGGGGCGCCTGGAAACACCATATATTTT. This chain joins TRBV6-5 and TRBJ1-3, with 8 bases lining up with TRBD1. Trimming removed 5 bases from V and 2 bases from J; junction bases left unmatched: 5. The length of the CDR3 is 15 residues. The germline CDR1 and CDR2 sequences are MNHEY and SVGAGI.

Concerning this clone: This sample also contains other DNA sequences that code for the same CDR3. This rearrangement joins TRBV3-1 (or the pseudogene TRBV3-2) to TRBJ1-2; 9 bases match TRBD1. The length of the CDR3 is 14 residues. V lost 1 base to trimming and J lost 4 bases; unmatched junction nucleotides: 1. CDR1 and CDR2 (germline): LGHDT, YNNKEL (reference sequence). CDR3 bases: TGTGCCAGCAGCCAAGGGACAGGGGCCTATGGCTACACCTTC. It yields the protein CASSQGTGAYGYTF.

The CDR3 nucleotides are TGTGCCAGCAGCTTAGTGGTCAGACAAGAGACCCAGTACTTC. Translation gives CASSLVVRQETQYF. The chain couples TRBV7-2 to TRBJ2-5; D unclear. The CDR3 runs 14 residues. The V gene's germline CDR1 is SGHTA and CDR2 FQGNSA. The V and J ends lost 1 base and 2 bases respectively, with 8 bases between them.

V gene TRBV15 combines with J gene TRBJ2-3; tentatively, D is TRBD2 (5 bases). The V end was cut by 4 bases, the J end by 0 bases, with 8 bases between. Germline CDR1 and CDR2: LNHNV and YYDKDF (reference sequence). The CDR3 covers 14 residues. The CDR3 DNA is TGTGCCACCAGCAAACAGCGGAGCACAGATACGCAGTATTTT. Translating gives CATSKQRSTDTQYF.

This chain links TRBV25-1 with TRBJ1-2; D unclear. In germline, CDR1 is MGHDK, CDR2 SYGVNS. The V end lost 3 bases, the J end lost 8 bases, and 7 bases lay between the germline ends. There are 11 residues in the CDR3. The CDR3 bases are TGTGCCAGCAGTGACTATGCAGGCTACACCTTC. Its translation is CASSDYAGYTF.

The chain is built from TRBV15 and TRBJ1-4, with D possibly TRBD1 on 5 matching bases. This CDR3 region has 19 residues. Per germline, CDR1 LNHNV and CDR2 YYDKDF (reference sequence). V was pared by 3 bases and J by 0 bases, with 20 bases between. The chain's CDR3 is CATSRDRRGGQATNEKLFF. In DNA, the CDR3 is TGTGCCACCAGCAGGGACCGAAGGGGAGGCCAAGCAACTAATGAAAAACTGTTTTTT.

This rearrangement joins TRBV15 to TRBJ2-1; 8 bases align to TRBD1. The germline V gene encodes CDR1 LNHNV and CDR2 YYDKDF (reference sequence). The junction had 5 bases not matched to a gene; V was cut back by 1 base and J by 6 bases. CDR3 length: 15 residues. CDR3 nucleotides: TGTGCCACCAGCAGAGTGGCCAGGGGGCCCAATGAGCAGTTCTTC. Encoded protein: CATSRVARGPNEQFF.